The 27 T cell receptor beta chains reported below all come from one sample, sequenced in a study of blood T cell repertoires in COVID-19. Using immunoSEQ multiplex PCR, the repertoire was profiled, and TCRdb retains in-frame clones only, with some absent. The table includes about 370,000 clones, approximately 88% detected once. Sequencing was done on a sample of peripheral blood. All receptors derive from a woman aged 25-40 years with COVID-19, enrolled during active disease.

This clone was detected only once. This chain uses TRBV5-6 with TRBJ2-7; possibly TRBD2 for D (6 bases). V lost 4 bases to trimming and J lost 9 bases, with 8 bases between them. Germline-derived CDR1 and CDR2 are SGHDT and YYEEEE. This CDR3 is built from 10 residues. The CDR3 DNA sequence: TGTGCCAGCAGCGGCGGGGTGCAGTACGTC. Protein: CASSGGVQYV.

The V gene is TRBV4-3, the J gene TRBJ2-1; 7 bases line up with TRBD1. This CDR3 is 14 amino acids long. Germline V gene data show CDR1 as LGHNA and CDR2 as YSLEER. The V and J ends lost 2 bases and 5 bases, in that order; junction bases with no gene match: 3. The CDR3 sequence is CASSQTDRNNEQFF. As DNA, the CDR3 is TGCGCCAGCAGCCAAACGGACAGGAACAATGAGCAGTTCTTC.

The chain combines TRBV18 with TRBJ1-6, with 8 positions matching TRBD1. This CDR3 is built from 14 residues. Germline lookup yields CDR1 KGHSH and CDR2 LQKENI. Unmatched junction bases numbered 5, after V lost 6 bases and J lost 7 bases. The CDR3 sequence is CASSTTGDNSPLHF. The CDR3 region has the DNA TGTGCCAGCTCTACGACAGGGGACAATTCACCCCTCCACTTT.

The chain recombines TRBV5-1 with TRBJ2-2; 9 bases map to TRBD1. The CDR3 spans 15 residues. The J segment lost 4 bases and the V segment lost 2 bases, leaving 3 bases of the junction unmatched. CDR1 is SGHRS and CDR2 is YFSETQ in the germline V gene. CDR3 DNA sequence: TGCGCCAGCAGCTTAGGACAGGGGAGCACCGGGGAGCTGTTTTTT. It is translated as CASSLGQGSTGELFF.

The V and J genes are TRBV28 and TRBJ1-6, with D hard to call. The germline gives CDR1 MDHEN, CDR2 SYDVKM. The germline V and J ends were trimmed by 6 bases and 0 bases, with 6 bases remaining between them. The CDR3 runs 14 residues. The CDR3 loop reads CASRWSSYNSPLHF. The CDR3 bases are TGTGCCAGCAGGTGGAGCTCCTATAATTCACCCCTCCACTTT.

The chain recombines TRBV7-6 with TRBJ2-3; no definite D call. This CDR3 contains 11 residues. Germline assignment: CDR1 SGHVS and CDR2 FNYEAQ. The V and J ends lost 4 bases and 3 bases respectively, with 2 bases between them. In DNA form, the CDR3 reads TGTGCCAGCAGCTCAACAGATACGCAGTATTTT. Its protein product is CASSSTDTQYF.

The chain joins TRBV11-3 to TRBJ1-1; 10 nucleotides agree with TRBD1. The V gene end was trimmed by 2 bases and the J gene end by 1 base; junction bases not matched to a gene: 13. The CDR3 consists of 19 residues. CDR1 is SGHNT and CDR2 is YENEEA in the germline V gene. The CDR3 nucleotides read TGTGCCAGCAGCTTAAGCTGGAGACAGGGGGCTTTATGGAACACTGAAGCTTTCTTT. Translated, it gives CASSLSWRQGALWNTEAFF.

The CDR3 DNA reads TGTGCCAGCAGCTTAAGGGTCGGTTTAGCGGGAGGGCCGAGGAATGAGCAGTTCTTC. Its translation: CASSLRVGLAGGPRNEQFF. The rearrangement links TRBV7-2 to TRBJ2-1, with TRBD2 identical over 11 bases. The germline V gene has CDR1 SGHTA and CDR2 FQGNSA. This CDR3 has 19 residues. V dropped 2 bases and J dropped 7; count of bases not matched to a gene: 16.

The chain joins TRBV5-1 to TRBJ1-2, with 8 bases that match TRBD1. Germline values: CDR1 SGHRS, CDR2 YFSETQ. CDR3 length equals 15 residues. The junction had 2 bases not matched to a gene; V was cut back by 0 bases and J by 1 base. In DNA form, the CDR3 reads TGCGCCAGCAGCTTGGCCAGGGGGCTTAACTATGGCTACACCTTC. Its protein product is CASSLARGLNYGYTF.

The chain combines TRBV3-1 (or the pseudogene TRBV3-2) with TRBJ1-2, with 7 bases aligning to TRBD1. The CDR3 is 14 amino acids. V lost 6 bases, J lost 0 bases, and 4 bases stayed unmatched. CDR1 and CDR2 (germline): LGHDT, YNNKEL (reference sequence). In nucleotides, the CDR3 is TGTGCCAGCAGGCGACAGGGCGCTAACTATGGCTACACCTTC. Its protein is CASRRQGANYGYTF.

The rearrangement links TRBV11-2 to TRBJ1-5, with TRBD1 as a possible D gene (6 bases). The germline gives CDR1 SGHAT, CDR2 FQNNGV. V shed 10 bases and J shed 4 bases, with 8 bases lying between them. CDR3 length equals 11 residues. The DNA for the CDR3 is TGTGCCATTCAGGGGAATCAGCCCCAGCATTTT. This codes for CAIQGNQPQHF.

V usage is TRBV4-2 and J usage is TRBJ2-1; 8 bases are a match to TRBD2. CDR3 size: 17 residues. J was trimmed by 2 bases and V by 4 bases; bases with no gene match: 10. Looked up from germline, CDR1 is LGHNA and CDR2 is YNFKEQ. As DNA, the CDR3 is TGTGCCAGCAGCCCCTACTCGCGGGGGGACCCCTACAATGAGCAGTTCTTC. This gives the protein CASSPYSRGDPYNEQFF.

The gene calls are TRBV19 and TRBJ1-5; TRBD1 aligns across 7 bases. Trimming at V came to 3 bases and at J to 2 bases, leaving 4 bases not matched to a gene. CDR3 length equals 15 residues. Looked up from germline, CDR1 is LNHDA and CDR2 is SQIVND (reference sequence). CDR3 nucleotide sequence: TGTGCCAGTAGTATCAAGGGGGCGGGCAATCAGCCCCAGCATTTT. This translates into CASSIKGAGNQPQHF.

This chain links TRBV12-3 or TRBV12-4 with TRBJ2-3; perhaps TRBD2 as D (5 bases). Trimming cost V 5 bases and J 11 bases, with 14 bases left between them. This CDR3 region has 12 residues. CDR3 protein: CASSPDYLWQYF. The DNA of the CDR3 is TGTGCCAGCAGTCCAGACTACCTTTGGCAGTATTTT.

This clone was seen just once. The gene calls are TRBV18 and TRBJ2-1, with D perhaps TRBD1 (6 bases). The length of the CDR3 is 16 residues. CDR1 and CDR2 (germline): KGHSH, LQKENI. V was clipped by 2 bases and J by 2 bases, with 13 bases between them. CDR3 bases: TGTGCCAGCTCACCAGACCCCGGGACAACCTACAATGAGCAGTTCTTC. Its protein product is CASSPDPGTTYNEQFF.

This chain joins TRBV4-3 and TRBJ2-7; D remains ambiguous. CDR3 length: 15 amino acids. Trimming cost V 0 bases and J 2 bases, with 11 bases left between them. Germline lookup yields CDR1 LGHNA and CDR2 YSLEER. CDR3 bases: TGCGCCAGCAGCCAAGATCCGAGCCCTACCTACGAGCAGTACTTC. Its protein product is CASSQDPSPTYEQYF.

The chain links TRBV28 to TRBJ1-2; the match to TRBD1 covers 12 bases. This CDR3 region has 17 residues. The V gene's germline CDR1 is MDHEN and CDR2 SYDVKM. With 1 base clipped from V and 4 bases from J, the junction kept 7 bases outside the gene matches. This CDR3 is CASSLFSGTGGGYGYTF. In DNA form, the CDR3 reads TGTGCCAGCAGTTTATTTTCCGGGACAGGGGGCGGCTATGGCTACACCTTC.

This clone was recorded only once. V gene TRBV5-5 combines with J gene TRBJ1-6; D unclear. Germline CDR1 is SGHKS and CDR2 is YYEKEE (reference sequence). This CDR3 is 16 amino acids long. V was cut by 5 bases and J by 10 bases, with 22 bases left in between. The CDR3 coding sequence is TGTGCCAGCAGGATCTTCCCAGGAACCCCCCGATCACCCCTCCACTTT. Amino acid sequence: CASRIFPGTPRSPLHF.

This clone has only one observation. This chain links TRBV7-2 with TRBJ2-5, with D uncertain. The CDR3 consists of 16 residues. Trimming shortened V by 1 base and J by 1 base, and 13 bases separated the two germline ends. The V gene's germline CDR1 is SGHTA and CDR2 FQGNSA. Written as DNA, the CDR3 is TGTGCCAGCAGCTTAGATGGTATGGCTGTCCAAGAGACCCAGTACTTC. This codes for CASSLDGMAVQETQYF.

The V call is TRBV11-2, the J call TRBJ2-1; 10 bases align to TRBD2. After removal of 3 bases from V and 7 bases from J, the junction contained 12 bases not matched to a gene. The CDR3 extends over 17 amino acids. Germline assignment: CDR1 SGHAT and CDR2 FQNNGV. The DNA of the CDR3 is TGTGCCAGCAGCTTGCCTAGCGGGAGCCTCTCTATGAATGAGCAGTTCTTC. It is translated as CASSLPSGSLSMNEQFF.

The count of this clone is one. The rearrangement joins TRBV18 to TRBJ1-5, with D unresolved. The length of the CDR3 is 17 residues. The germline V and J ends were trimmed by 2 bases and 1 base, with 15 bases remaining between them. Germline values: CDR1 KGHSH, CDR2 LQKENI. This CDR3 is CASSPGRPNSSNQPQHF. CDR3 coding DNA: TGTGCCAGCTCACCAGGGCGTCCGAATTCAAGCAATCAGCCCCAGCATTTT. Using reference TRBV18 and TRBJ1-5 for the parts outside the CDR3, the full variable domain is NAGVMQNPRHLVRRRGQEARLRCSPMKGHSHVYWYRQLPEEGLKFMVYLQKENIIDESGMPKERFSAEFPKEGPSILRIQQVVRGDSAAYFCASSPGRPNSSNQPQHFGDGTRLSIL.

The chain joins TRBV6-1 to TRBJ2-5; the match to TRBD2 covers 10 bases. This CDR3 has 18 amino acids. Germline V lookup: CDR1 MNHNS, CDR2 SASEGT. Trimming cost V 0 bases and J 5 bases; bases outside gene matches: 12. CDR3 DNA sequence: TGTGCCAGCAGTGAAGCGTGGGCGAGCGGGGGGGCCGCGGAGACCCAGTACTTC. Translating it yields CASSEAWASGGAAETQYF.

DNA of the CDR3: TGTGCCAGCAGTTTAGCGGGGGCGAGGGCCAACAATGAGCAGTTCTTC. It codes for CASSLAGARANNEQFF. The chain is built from TRBV27 and TRBJ2-1; a possible D gene is TRBD2 (7 bases). The CDR3 has 16 residues. Germline lookup yields CDR1 MNHEY and CDR2 SMNVEV (reference sequence). V lost 2 bases and J lost 5, with 16 bases in between.

The chain links TRBV9 to TRBJ2-1, with TRBD2 matching 9 bases. CDR3 length equals 16 residues. V shed 2 bases and J 4 bases; nucleotides not matched to a gene: 7. The V gene's germline CDR1 is SGDLS and CDR2 YYNGEE. CDR3 loop: CASSVRGSGRYNEQFF. In nucleotides, the CDR3 is TGTGCCAGCAGCGTCCGGGGTAGCGGGAGATACAATGAGCAGTTCTTC.

The gene calls are TRBV6-5 and TRBJ2-3; 7 nucleotides align to TRBD2. CDR3 length: 13 amino acids. The V and J ends lost 8 bases and 3 bases, in that order; junction bases with no gene match: 5. Germline loops: CDR1 MNHEY, CDR2 SVGAGI. CDR3 residues: CASGGGFTDTQYF. CDR3 nucleotide sequence: TGTGCCAGCGGCGGGGGATTTACAGATACGCAGTATTTT.

This chain links TRBV28 with TRBJ1-2; 7 bases line up with TRBD1. The CDR3 covers 14 residues. V was clipped by 2 bases and J by 3 bases; unmatched bases: 3. From germline, CDR1 is MDHEN and CDR2 SYDVKM. The CDR3 bases are TGTGCCAGCAGTTTAGTGGGGACAGACTATGGCTACACCTTC. This translates into CASSLVGTDYGYTF.

This clone was detected once. The chain has TRBV7-8 and TRBJ1-5; 8 bases fit TRBD1. V was clipped by 7 bases and J by 5 bases; unmatched bases: 10. Germline V gene sequence: CDR1 SGHVS, CDR2 FQNEAQ. The CDR3 loop spans 15 amino acids. The CDR3 protein is CASTQGTGGYQPQHF. DNA for the CDR3: TGTGCCAGCACCCAAGGAACAGGGGGGTATCAGCCCCAGCATTTT.